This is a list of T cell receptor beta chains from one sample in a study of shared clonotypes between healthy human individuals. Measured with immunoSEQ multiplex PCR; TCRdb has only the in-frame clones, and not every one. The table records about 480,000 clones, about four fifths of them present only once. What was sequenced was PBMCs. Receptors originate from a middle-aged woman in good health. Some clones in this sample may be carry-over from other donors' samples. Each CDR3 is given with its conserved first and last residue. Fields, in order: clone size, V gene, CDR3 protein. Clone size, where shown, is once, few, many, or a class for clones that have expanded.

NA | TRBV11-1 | CASSSQGVSTDTQYF
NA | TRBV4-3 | CASSHQQGAGDTQYF
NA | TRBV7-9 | CASSFGGNTGELFF
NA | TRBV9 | CASSAPTRANVLTF
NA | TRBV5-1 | CASSFGTLNTEAFF
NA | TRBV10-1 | CASSDLARNEQFF
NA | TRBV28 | CASSLGDRGYEQYF
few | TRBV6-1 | CASKLAGEQYF
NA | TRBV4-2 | CASSQDPLREQFF
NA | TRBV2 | CASSESLVTDTQYF
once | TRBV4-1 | CASSQELRRNEKLFF
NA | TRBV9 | CASSVAALAGQQYF
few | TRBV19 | CASSNSGWLSYNEQFF
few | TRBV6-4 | CASRSGQGSPGELFF
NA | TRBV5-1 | CASSFPGAGELFF
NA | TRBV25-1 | CASSGRLYGYTF
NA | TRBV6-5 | CASRKQGSGAFF
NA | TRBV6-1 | CASDRDSSNQPQHF
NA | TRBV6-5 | CASSWGAREKLFF
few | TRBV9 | CASSVDSRETQYF
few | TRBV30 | CAWAKGQGIRSGNTIYF
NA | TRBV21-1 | CASIPGGRYTGELFF
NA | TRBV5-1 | CASSLATTGDSPLHF
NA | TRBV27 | CASSWGRGWDTQYF
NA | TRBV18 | CASSPPGQGQPAFF
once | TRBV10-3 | CAITPAGSYNEQFF
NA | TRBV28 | CASSLSGGGGRAAVEQFF
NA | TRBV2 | CASSKQGAPQHF
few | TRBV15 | CATSPGWPGKYEQYF
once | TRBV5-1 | CASSLEPFPTTDTQYF
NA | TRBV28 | CASRRLRAGELFF
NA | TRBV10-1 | CASSSGLAGELDTQYF
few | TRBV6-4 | CASSDLAGEADTQYF
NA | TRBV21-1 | CASSSRDRGRNEQFF
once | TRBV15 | CATSLGGSGTEAFF
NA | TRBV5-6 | CASSPGTNYGYTF
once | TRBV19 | CASSGTSGPELQETQYF
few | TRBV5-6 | CASSSGTGGKAFF
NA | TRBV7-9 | CASSSPGSGNIYEQYF
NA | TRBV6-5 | CASSPDRDLTEAFF
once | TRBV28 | CASSLGYRENYGYTF
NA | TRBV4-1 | CASSQVLGPVNTGELFF
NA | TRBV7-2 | CASSPNRLAASTDTQYF
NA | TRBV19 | CASRGPGLRETQYF
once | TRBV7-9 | CASRSRGRNTDTQYF
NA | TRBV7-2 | CASSYRTGFNEQFF
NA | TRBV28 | CASRLAGTSYEQYF
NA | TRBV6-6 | CASTASPRFYNEQFF
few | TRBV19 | CASSISGRSAETQYF
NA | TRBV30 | CAWSEQGIPYEQYF
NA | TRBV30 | CAWSVGQGTTEAFF
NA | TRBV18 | CASSPRDGSRLTQYF
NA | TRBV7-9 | CASSLGGYGQETQYF